The 11 T cell receptor beta chains below were found in one sample sequenced in a study of T cells in Graves' hyperthyroidism and ophthalmopathy. From RNA transcripts, TCR beta CDR3 regions were amplified. RT-PCR in the first round (using the HTBI primer set) targeted the TCR CDR3. TCRdb analysed the multiplex PCR reads with MiXCR anew, one entry per CDR3 protein. The sample includes 490,000 or so distinct CDR3 sequences, roughly 15% of them seen just once. Source material: blood. These receptors were obtained from a woman in her 30s with Graves' ophthalmopathy.

The rearrangement links TRBV7-3 to TRBJ1-5; unclear D gene. CDR1 is SGHTA and CDR2 is FQGTGA in the germline V gene. The CDR3 has 16 residues. The V end was cut by 5 bases, the J end by 4 bases, with 18 bases between. The CDR3 bases are TGTGCCAGCAGCCTCAGTCCGCCCTGGCTAAATCAGCCCCAGCATTTT. Protein sequence: CASSLSPPWLNQPQHF. The full variable domain, rest sourced from reference TRBV7-3 and TRBJ1-5, is GAGVSQTPSNKVTEKGKYVELRCDPISGHTALYWYRQSLGQGPEFLIYFQGTGAADDSGLPNDRFFAVRPEGSVSTLKIQRTERGDSAVYLCASSLSPPWLNQPQHFGDGTRLSIL.

This clonotype was observed at least ten times. This sequence joins TRBV20-1 and TRBJ2-7, with 7 nucleotides matching TRBD1. Germline V gives CDR1 DFQATT, CDR2 SNEGSKA (reference sequence). The CDR3 spans 15 residues. J gave up 0 bases and V 0 bases, and 5 bases lay outside the gene matches. The CDR3 DNA follows: TGCAGTGCTAGAGAATCGACAGGGAGCTCCTACGAGCAGTACTTC. This encodes CSARESTGSSYEQYF.

V is TRBV4-2 and J is TRBJ2-4; TRBD2 matches 7 bases. The V gene's germline CDR1 is LGHNA and CDR2 YNFKEQ. With 0 bases clipped from V and 6 bases from J, the junction kept 8 bases outside the gene matches. CDR3 length: 16 residues. This chain's CDR3 is CASSQDHPGRGNIQYF. CDR3 in DNA: TGTGCCAGCAGCCAAGATCATCCGGGGAGGGGAAACATTCAGTACTTC.

This clonotype has more than one count but fewer than ten. The J gene is TRBJ2-1, the V gene TRBV12-3 or TRBV12-4; D is uncertain. The CDR3 contains 11 residues. V was cut by 5 bases and J by 9 bases, with 8 bases left in between. The CDR3 bases are TGTGCCAGCAGTGGGTTCGGTGAGCAGTTCTTC. Residues: CASSGFGEQFF.

V gene TRBV7-7 combines with J gene TRBJ2-1; a possible D gene is TRBD1 (6 bases). Trimming took 7 bases from V and 5 from J, leaving 18 bases between them. This CDR3 spans 15 amino acids. From germline, CDR1 is SSHAT and CDR2 FNYEAQ (reference sequence). CDR3 residues: CASTLGLNRDNEQFF. The DNA of the CDR3 is TGTGCCAGCACCCTAGGCCTTAACAGGGACAATGAGCAGTTCTTC.

This chain links TRBV15 with TRBJ1-4; TRBD1 aligns across 7 bases. The length of the CDR3 is 15 residues. V lost 1 base, J lost 5 bases, and 4 bases stayed unmatched. Germline V CDR1 and CDR2: LNHNV, YYDKDF (reference sequence). CDR3: CATSRGTGVNEKLFF. For the CDR3, the DNA is TGTGCCACCAGCAGAGGGACAGGTGTAAATGAAAAACTGTTTTTT.

This rearrangement joins TRBV4-1 to TRBJ1-4, with unresolved D. The CDR3 extends over 14 amino acids. Germline loops: CDR1 MGHRA, CDR2 YSYEKL. V lost 2 bases and J 3 bases, leaving 7 bases between the germline ends. CDR3 nucleotides: TGCGCCAGCAGCCAACTGGATTCTAATGAAAAACTGTTTTTT. Its protein product is CASSQLDSNEKLFF.

This clonotype turned up a few times. The chain combines TRBV6-6 with TRBJ1-4, with D unresolved. This CDR3 spans 18 amino acids. V dropped 0 bases and J dropped 3 bases, with 17 bases sitting between them. Germline V gene sequence: CDR1 MNHNY, CDR2 SVGAGI (reference sequence). CDR3 protein: CASSYSTGTGLANEKLFF. The CDR3 DNA reads TGTGCCAGCAGTTACTCGACGGGTACTGGGTTGGCTAATGAAAAACTGTTTTTT.

A few counts support this clonotype. The chain combines TRBV12-3 or TRBV12-4 with TRBJ2-5, with a tentative D call TRBD1 (6 bases). The CDR3 loop spans 16 amino acids. Trimming stripped 1 base from V and 3 bases from J, with 15 bases between. CDR3 region: CASSLGVRGGKETQYF. The CDR3 DNA reads TGTGCCAGCAGTTTAGGGGTTCGAGGGGGTAAAGAGACCCAGTACTTC.

This clonotype appeared a few times. This chain uses TRBV6-2 or TRBV6-3 with TRBJ2-2; D not certain. The V end was cut by 0 bases, the J end by 4 bases, with 9 bases between. Germline loops: CDR1 MNHEY, CDR2 SVGEGT. The CDR3 has 15 amino acids. The CDR3 region has the DNA TGTGCCAGCAGTTACTCGATTGGTGGCACCGGGGAGCTGTTTTTT. It yields the protein CASSYSIGGTGELFF.

This clonotype was counted only a few times. It may be a read error: a sequence one base away is much more abundant. This chain connects TRBV20-1 to TRBJ2-5; D is ambiguous. The V end lost 0 bases, the J end lost 5 bases, and 4 bases lay between the germline ends. CDR1 DFQATT and CDR2 SNEGSKA come from the germline V gene (reference sequence). The length of the CDR3 is 11 residues. The CDR3 coding sequence is TGCAGTGCTAGAGAGTGGGAGACCCAGTACTTC. This sequence encodes CSAREWETQYF.